This passage covers 8 T cell receptor beta chains from one sample sequenced in a study of T cells after posttransplantation cyclophosphamide. Data came from immunoSEQ multiplex PCR; TCRdb stores just in-frame clones and leaves some out. The sample includes 35,000 to 55,000 clones, none of them occurring once. Sequenced input: PBMCs. The receptors originated from a man aged 40-49 years in good health, CMV-negative, and a related stem cell transplant donor.

This clone was seen only a few times. The rearrangement links TRBV7-9 to TRBJ1-3; no clear D. Germline lookup yields CDR1 SEHNR and CDR2 FQNEAQ (reference sequence). V lost 5 bases to trimming and J lost 4 bases, with 9 bases between them. The CDR3 consists of 13 residues. CDR3 in amino acids: CASSPGSGNTIYF. Here the CDR3 DNA reads TGTGCCAGCAGCCCCGGGTCAGGAAACACCATATATTTT.

At least ten counts were recorded for this clone. The J gene is TRBJ1-1, the V gene TRBV19; D may be TRBD1 (5 bases). CDR1 is LNHDA and CDR2 is SQIVND in the germline V gene (reference sequence). V lost 4 bases and J 7 bases, leaving 10 bases between the germline ends. The CDR3 extends over 12 amino acids. The CDR3 region is CASSSGGGEAFF. In DNA form, the CDR3 reads TGTGCCAGTAGTAGCGGGGGAGGTGAAGCTTTCTTT.

This clone was counted ten times or more. The genes are TRBV19 and TRBJ1-2, with D possibly TRBD1 on 5 matching bases. Germline V CDR1 and CDR2: LNHDA, SQIVND (reference sequence). V lost 8 bases and J 3 bases, leaving 10 bases between the germline ends. CDR3 length: 12 amino acids. CDR3 residues: CASWSGYYGYTF. Written as DNA, the CDR3 is TGTGCCAGTTGGTCAGGGTACTATGGCTACACCTTC.

This clone was counted ten times or more. The V call is TRBV27, the J call TRBJ1-5; D remains unclear. From germline, CDR1 is MNHEY and CDR2 SMNVEV (reference sequence). Trimming shortened V by 5 bases and J by 0 bases, and 5 bases separated the two germline ends. The length of the CDR3 is 13 residues. CDR3 sequence (DNA): TGTGCCAGCAGTACAGTTAGCAATCAGCCCCAGCATTTT. Protein sequence: CASSTVSNQPQHF.

This clone was recorded at least ten times. This sequence joins TRBV19 and TRBJ1-3; no definite D call. The CDR3 has 17 residues. Germline V gives CDR1 LNHDA, CDR2 SQIVND (reference sequence). The V gene lost 4 bases and the J gene lost 2 bases, with 18 bases spanning the gap. For the CDR3, the DNA is TGTGCCAGTAGTAATCCCGGCTCAGCGGTAGCTGGAAACACCATATATTTT. Translating it yields CASSNPGSAVAGNTIYF.

The table lists this clone with many counts. The rearrangement uses TRBV10-3 and TRBJ2-7; 10 bases align to TRBD1. J lost 2 bases, V lost 10 bases, and 20 bases had no gene match. CDR1 and CDR2 (germline): ENHRY, SYGVKD. The CDR3 is made up of 18 amino acids. The CDR3 sequence is CASVTDTGTGETPYEQYF. The CDR3 DNA sequence: TGTGCCAGCGTAACCGACACTGGGACAGGGGAGACTCCCTACGAGCAGTACTTC.

Ten or more counts support this clone. The chain combines TRBV13 with TRBJ2-5; a possible D gene is TRBD2 (6 bases). Germline V gives CDR1 PRHDT, CDR2 FYEKMQ (reference sequence). V lost 1 base and J 5 bases, leaving 8 bases between the germline ends. The length of the CDR3 is 13 residues. The chain's CDR3 is CASSLAGVETQYF. The CDR3 nucleotides read TGTGCCAGCAGCTTAGCGGGAGTGGAGACCCAGTACTTC.

This chain uses TRBV29-1 with TRBJ2-3; D gene uncertain. Trimming pared 3 bases from V and 2 bases from J, leaving 6 bases between. The germline CDR1 and CDR2 sequences are SQVTM and ANQGSEA. CDR3 length: 12 residues. Here the CDR3 reads CSVDPNTDTQYF. The DNA of the CDR3 is TGCAGCGTTGACCCAAACACAGATACGCAGTATTTT.